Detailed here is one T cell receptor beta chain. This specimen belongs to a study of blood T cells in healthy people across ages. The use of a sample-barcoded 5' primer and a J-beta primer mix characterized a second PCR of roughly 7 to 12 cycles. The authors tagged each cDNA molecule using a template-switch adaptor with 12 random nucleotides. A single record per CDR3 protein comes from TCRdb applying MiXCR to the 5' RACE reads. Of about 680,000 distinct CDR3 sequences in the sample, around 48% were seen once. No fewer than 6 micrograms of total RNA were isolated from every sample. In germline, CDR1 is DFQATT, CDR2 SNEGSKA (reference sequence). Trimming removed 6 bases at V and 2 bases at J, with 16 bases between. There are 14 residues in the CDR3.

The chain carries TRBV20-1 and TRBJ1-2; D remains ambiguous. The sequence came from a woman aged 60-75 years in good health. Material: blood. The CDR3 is CSATTRVENYGYTF. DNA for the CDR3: TGCAGTGCAACCACTAGGGTAGAGAACTATGGCTACACCTTC.